This is a list of T cell receptor beta chains from one sample in a study of T cells in Graves' hyperthyroidism and ophthalmopathy. MiXCR, run by TCRdb on the multiplex PCR reads, gives a single entry per CDR3 protein. The sample has a few hundred thousand distinct CDR3 sequences; around an eighth are singletons. Input material: blood. All receptors come from a young man with Graves' hyperthyroidism that later progressed to Graves' ophthalmopathy. Both conserved end residues are part of each CDR3. Each record gives: V gene, J gene, D gene, clone size, CDR3 DNA, CDR3 protein. The D gene is left open where the match is weak. Clone size is stated in some rows and not others, as once, few, many or a class when expanded.

TRBV12-3/TRBV12-4	TRBJ1-6	.	.	TGTGCCAGCAGTCCCGGCCGGCCAGCCAGCTCACCCCTCCACTTT	CASSPGRPASSPLHF
TRBV7-9	TRBJ2-7	.	few	TGTGCCAGCAGCTTTCGGGGCCACTCCTACGAGCAGTACTTC	CASSFRGHSYEQYF
TRBV11-2	TRBJ2-7	TRBD2	many	TGTGCCAGCAGCTTAGATCGGTTGCGGGGGGTCTCCTACGAGCAGTACTTC	CASSLDRLRGVSYEQYF
TRBV9	TRBJ2-3	TRBD2	few	TGTGCCAGCAGCGTAGGAGGACTAGCCGGAGGGAATACGCAGTATTTT	CASSVGGLAGGNTQYF
TRBV25-1	TRBJ2-2	.	.	TGTGCCAGCAGTCCCCCGGGGAAAGGGGAGACCGGGGAGCTGTTTTTT	CASSPPGKGETGELFF
TRBV3-1	TRBJ1-1	.	many	TGTGCCAGCCGGTTGACGTCCAACGCAGATGAAGCTTTCTTT	CASRLTSNADEAFF
TRBV27	TRBJ1-2	TRBD1	.	TGTGCCAGCAGTGACAGGGGAAAGAGTGGCTACACCTTC	CASSDRGKSGYTF
TRBV7-8	TRBJ2-1	TRBD2	many	TGTGCCAGCAGCTCGGACCGGGGGGCCTACAATGAGCAGTTCTTC	CASSSDRGAYNEQFF
TRBV20-1	TRBJ2-4	.	.	TGCAGTGCTACCACAGGGGCCAAAAACATTCAGTACTTC	CSATTGAKNIQYF
TRBV5-1	TRBJ2-7	.	few	TGCGCCAGCAGCTTGGAGGGGTACAGGGTACAAGACTACGAGCAGTACTTC	CASSLEGYRVQDYEQYF
TRBV20-1	TRBJ2-7	.	few	TGCAGTGCTATTCAGGACATGAACTACGAGCAGTACTTC	CSAIQDMNYEQYF
TRBV7-9	TRBJ2-1	.	many	TGTGCCAGCAGCTTAGTGGCAGGGCACAATGAGCAGTTCTTC	CASSLVAGHNEQFF
TRBV7-9	TRBJ2-1	TRBD1	many	TGTGCCAGCACCAAGACAGGGATATCCTACAATGAGCAGTTCTTC	CASTKTGISYNEQFF
TRBV19	TRBJ2-1	.	few	TGTGCCAGTAGTTGGCAGGCTTACTCCTACAATGAGCAGTTCTTC	CASSWQAYSYNEQFF
TRBV7-9	TRBJ1-1	.	many	TGTGCCAGCAGCCCCACCGGGACAAAAGAGAACACTGAAGCTTTCTTT	CASSPTGTKENTEAFF
TRBV10-2	TRBJ2-1	TRBD2	few	TGCGCCAGCAGTGAGGTCGGACTAGCGGGGGAGAGCTCCTACAATGAGCAGTTCTTC	CASSEVGLAGESSYNEQFF
TRBV20-1	TRBJ2-7	.	many	TGCAGCCCCGCAACGAGGGGGGGCATCGACGAGCAGTACTTC	CSPATRGGIDEQYF
TRBV24-1	TRBJ2-6	TRBD2	many	TGTGCCACCAGTGATAGGACTAGCGGGGGGGCCTCTGGGGCCAACGTCCTGACTTTC	CATSDRTSGGASGANVLTF